Below, 9 T cell receptor beta chains from the same sample are listed, as sequenced in a study of T cells in Graves' hyperthyroidism and ophthalmopathy. TCR beta CDR3 regions were amplified from RNA. A first-round RT-PCR of the TCR CDR3 used the HTBI primer set. TCRdb used MiXCR to reprocess the multiplex PCR reads, holding one entry per CDR3 protein. The sample has about 570,000 distinct CDR3 sequences, more than 45% seen once. The sample taken for sequencing was peripheral blood or thyroid tissue (not recorded which). These receptors were taken from an adult woman with Graves' disease, either hyperthyroidism or ophthalmopathy (not recorded which).

This clonotype was picked up many times. The chain employs TRBV7-6 and TRBJ2-7, with D possibly being TRBD2 (5 bases). CDR1 and CDR2 from the germline V gene are SGHVS and FNYEAQ. Trimming stripped 5 bases from V and 2 bases from J, with 16 bases between. The length of the CDR3 is 15 residues. In DNA, the CDR3 is TGTGCCAGCAGCCCCACACCCAAGGGAGCCTACGAGCAGTACTTC. As protein: CASSPTPKGAYEQYF.

The V gene is TRBV7-9, the J gene TRBJ2-5; D perhaps matches TRBD1 (6 bases). The CDR3 contains 16 residues. V dropped 6 bases and J dropped 5 bases, with 22 bases sitting between them. Germline V lookup: CDR1 SEHNR, CDR2 FQNEAQ (reference sequence). The CDR3 sequence is CASSASPTGPGETQYF. The DNA for the CDR3 is TGTGCCAGCAGTGCTTCTCCGACAGGTCCAGGGGAGACCCAGTACTTC.

This clonotype was detected many times. The chain combines TRBV7-9 with TRBJ1-5; D is undetermined. CDR3 length equals 14 residues. Germline lookup yields CDR1 SEHNR and CDR2 FQNEAQ (reference sequence). The ends were cut back, 1 base at V and 5 bases at J, with 9 bases in the middle. In nucleotides, the CDR3 is TGTGCCAGCAGCTTAGGCAGAACCGATCAGCCCCAGCATTTT. It translates to CASSLGRTDQPQHF.

This clonotype was picked up many times. The gene calls are TRBV10-3 and TRBJ1-4, with a tentative D call TRBD1 (5 bases). CDR3 size: 12 residues. CDR1 ENHRY and CDR2 SYGVKD come from the germline V gene. Trimming cost V 6 bases and J 4 bases, with 6 bases left between them. The CDR3 DNA is TGTGCCATCAGCCAGGGTAATGAAAAACTGTTTTTT. Its protein is CAISQGNEKLFF.

The table lists this clonotype with many counts. The chain uses TRBV7-8 and TRBJ1-1; D ambiguous. Trimming stripped 5 bases from V and 1 base from J, with 8 bases between. The germline V gene encodes CDR1 SGHVS and CDR2 FQNEAQ. The CDR3 spans 13 residues. The CDR3 is CASSRHWNTEAFF. The CDR3 DNA reads as TGTGCCAGCAGCCGCCACTGGAACACTGAAGCTTTCTTT.

This chain links TRBV7-6 with TRBJ2-7, with D uncertain. Germline V gene sequence: CDR1 SGHVS, CDR2 FNYEAQ. V dropped 7 bases and J dropped 6 bases, with 7 bases sitting between them. The CDR3 is made up of 10 amino acids. CDR3 bases: TGTGCCAGCAACCCTAGCGAGCAGTACTTC. Amino acid sequence: CASNPSEQYF.

Concerning this clonotype: Germline is not matched at one junction end, which may reflect a read error. This chain uses TRBV5-1 with TRBJ2-6; D ambiguous. This CDR3 comprises 12 residues. CDR1 is SGHRS and CDR2 is YFSETQ in the germline V gene. CDR3 in DNA: TGCGCCAGCAGCTTGGCCCCGTCCGGCAAAGCTTTC. Translation gives CASSLAPSGKAF.

This clonotype was detected many times. The chain joins TRBV6-1 to TRBJ2-6; D not certain. The CDR3 has 16 residues. Germline CDR1 is MNHNS and CDR2 is SASEGT. Trimming pared 0 bases from V and 1 base from J, leaving 7 bases between. The DNA of the CDR3 is TGTGCCAGCAGTGAAGCTACAGTATCTGGGGCCAACGTCCTGACTTTC. It specifies CASSEATVSGANVLTF.

This clonotype appeared many times. The rearrangement joins TRBV7-9 to TRBJ1-6, with D possibly TRBD1 on 5 matching bases. V was shortened by 5 bases and J by 10 bases, with 15 bases between the two germline ends. Germline V gene lookup returns CDR1 SEHNR and CDR2 FQNEAQ (reference sequence). The CDR3 has 14 residues. This CDR3 is CASSPGGDGSPLHF. DNA of the CDR3: TGTGCCAGCAGCCCCGGGGGGGATGGCTCACCCCTCCACTTT.